A selection of T cell receptor beta chains follows, all from one sample in a study of PD-L1 blockade in urothelial cancer. Assay used: immunoSEQ multiplex PCR; TCRdb lists only in-frame clones, some missing. This sample carries tens of thousands of clones, 80% to 90% of them seen once, and the ten largest clones take roughly a sixth. The sequencing used PBMCs, collected around atezolizumab (anti-PD-L1) treatment. All receptors derive from a man aged 55 to 70 with urothelial cancer. The conserved cysteine and the conserved F or W are not part of the CDR3 here. D genes are given only for firm matches.

TRBV11-2	TRBJ1-4	TRBD1	ASRMTGGDEKLF
TRBV6-6	TRBJ1-3	-	ASKEGLGSGNTIY
TRBV5-5	TRBJ2-7	TRBD1	ASSLGGQGYEQY
TRBV5-1	TRBJ1-1	-	ASSLGGARNTEAF
TRBV7-1	TRBJ2-2	-	ASSETSRQGGPGELF
TRBV28	TRBJ1-5	TRBD1	ASSGQGFQPQH
TRBV5-1	TRBJ2-1	TRBD2	ASSPGTRGYNEQF
TRBV11-3	TRBJ2-3	-	ASSLTGLSDTQY
TRBV2	TRBJ2-6	-	ASSVQGSGGANVLT
TRBV7-2	TRBJ2-5	-	ASSLDRGTAQY
TRBV6-5	TRBJ2-2	TRBD1	ASLSRGLRGELF